Following are 16 T cell receptor beta chains from one sample sequenced in a study of Graves' ophthalmopathy and Graves' hyperthyroidism. From RNA, the CDR3 regions of TCR beta chains were amplified and sequenced. First-round RT-PCR relied on HTBI primers, and a second-round multiplex PCR came next. TCRdb re-analysed the multiplex PCR reads in MiXCR, keeping a single row per CDR3 protein. The data show 650,000 to 900,000 distinct CDR3 sequences, roughly 40% seen once. The sample consisted of peripheral blood. The receptors originated from an adult man with Graves' ophthalmopathy.

This sequence joins TRBV2 and TRBJ2-5; 12 bases map to TRBD2. The CDR3 loop spans 16 amino acids. V gave up 6 bases and J gave up 3 bases; unmatched junction bases: 8. Germline assignment: CDR1 SNHLY and CDR2 FYNNEI. CDR3 sequence: CASRMTSGGMKETQYF. The DNA of the CDR3 is TGTGCCAGCAGAATGACTAGCGGGGGAATGAAAGAGACCCAGTACTTC.

Comments on this clonotype: At one end, the junction sequence differs from germline, possibly due to a read error. This chain connects TRBV10-3 to TRBJ1-1, with TRBD1 matching over 7 bases. This CDR3 has 16 amino acids. CDR1 and CDR2 from the germline V gene are ENHRY and SYGVKD. The chain's CDR3 is CASSYSARGHGTEAFF. The CDR3 coding sequence is TGTGCCAGCAGTTACTCCGCGAGGGGGCATGGTACTGAAGCTTTCTTT.

This clonotype appeared many times. The V call is TRBV5-1, the J call TRBJ2-7; 7 bases match TRBD1. The CDR3 covers 14 residues. V shed 4 bases, J shed 3 bases, and the junction held 7 bases outside the gene matches. Germline CDR1 is SGHRS and CDR2 is YFSETQ. As DNA, the CDR3 is TGCGCCAGCAGCGTGGACAGGACTGACTACGAGCAGTACTTC. Its translation is CASSVDRTDYEQYF.

About this clonotype: At one end the junction does not follow the germline gene, possibly because of a read error. The genes are TRBV9 and TRBJ2-6; no clear D. Germline loops: CDR1 SGDLS, CDR2 YYNGEE. The CDR3 spans 16 residues. CDR3 region: CTSSQILISGANVLTF. The CDR3 coding sequence is TGTACCAGCAGTCAGATTCTGATCTCAGGGGCCAACGTCCTGACTTTC.

The J gene is TRBJ1-2, the V gene TRBV3-1; D remains unclear. The CDR3 has 14 amino acids. The germline V gene has CDR1 LGHDT and CDR2 YNNKEL (reference sequence). V lost 1 base and J lost 3, with 9 bases in between. The CDR3 nucleotides read TGTGCCAGCAGCCAAGGAACAATAGACTATGGCTACACCTTC. Residues: CASSQGTIDYGYTF.

This clonotype has ten or more counts. This chain's CDR3 is CASSLVGQDDTEAFF. The DNA for the CDR3 is TGTGCCAGCAGCTTAGTGGGACAGGACGACACTGAAGCTTTCTTT. The chain combines TRBV13 with TRBJ1-1, with 8 positions matching TRBD1. Germline V gene sequence: CDR1 PRHDT, CDR2 FYEKMQ (reference sequence). Unmatched junction bases numbered 4, after V lost 1 base and J lost 3 bases. This CDR3 is built from 15 residues.

This chain links TRBV3-1 with TRBJ2-7; maybe TRBD2 (5 bases). Looked up from germline, CDR1 is LGHDT and CDR2 is YNNKEL (reference sequence). This CDR3 is built from 14 residues. V lost 8 bases to trimming and J lost 3 bases, with 17 bases between them. The CDR3 loop reads CASSPQYRGYEQYF. Here the CDR3 DNA reads TGTGCCAGCTCACCCCAATACCGGGGCTACGAGCAGTACTTC.

The V gene is TRBV2, the J gene TRBJ1-2, with 7 nucleotides matching TRBD1. Germline CDR1 is SNHLY and CDR2 is FYNNEI. CDR3 length: 14 residues. V dropped 5 bases and J dropped 2; count of bases not matched to a gene: 5. The CDR3 is CASSTGVSNYGYTF. The DNA of the CDR3 is TGTGCCAGCAGTACAGGGGTCTCGAACTATGGCTACACCTTC.

This clonotype was seen a handful of times. This chain joins TRBV20-1 and TRBJ2-2; TRBD2 matches 7 bases. The CDR3 extends over 14 amino acids. From germline, CDR1 is DFQATT and CDR2 SNEGSKA (reference sequence). The junction had 3 bases not matched to a gene; V was cut back by 2 bases and J by 3 bases. The CDR3 sequence: CSARKGRDTGELFF. For the CDR3, the DNA is TGCAGTGCTAGAAAGGGGAGGGACACCGGGGAGCTGTTTTTT.

The V gene is TRBV6-1, the J gene TRBJ1-4; a weak D match, TRBD1 (5 bases). V lost 6 bases and J 3 bases, leaving 8 bases between the germline ends. Germline CDR1 MNHNS, CDR2 SASEGT. The CDR3 is 13 amino acids. The CDR3 loop reads CASSRQPNEKLFF. The CDR3 bases are TGTGCCAGCAGCCGACAGCCTAATGAAAAACTGTTTTTT.

The chain is built from TRBV25-1 and TRBJ1-1; 8 nucleotides align to TRBD1. Germline V gene lookup returns CDR1 MGHDK and CDR2 SYGVNS. With V trimmed by 7 bases and J by 7 bases, 23 bases remained unmatched. The CDR3 contains 18 residues. CDR3 sequence (DNA): TGTGCCAGCAACACAGGGGGAGGATATGGGGAAAAAGTCGGTGAAGCTTTCTTT. Its translation: CASNTGGGYGEKVGEAFF.

Concerning this clonotype: A much larger clone lies a single base off, so this may be a read error. The CDR3 spells CASSWGRDGFYEQYF. The CDR3 DNA sequence: TGTGCCAGCAGCTGGGGACGCGATGGCTTCTACGAGCAGTACTTC. The rearrangement uses TRBV7-2 and TRBJ2-7; D possibly uses TRBD1 or TRBD2 (5 bases each). Germline CDR1 SGHTA, CDR2 FQGNSA. This CDR3 spans 15 amino acids. V was cut by 4 bases and J by 3 bases, with 16 bases left in between.

The rearrangement joins TRBV25-1 to TRBJ1-5; D gene unclear. Between the trimmed V and J ends, which lost 3 bases and 9 bases, there was a span of 12 bases. The CDR3 is 13 amino acids. Germline CDR1 reads MGHDK; CDR2 reads SYGVNS. The CDR3: CASSDSAGWPQHF. CDR3 nucleotides: TGTGCCAGCAGTGATAGTGCCGGTTGGCCCCAGCATTTT.

This clonotype has only a few counts. This chain uses TRBV2 with TRBJ1-6; 7 nucleotides agree with TRBD1. Losses at the gene ends were 7 bases for V and 9 bases for J; bases not matched to a gene: 15. Germline V gives CDR1 SNHLY, CDR2 FYNNEI. This CDR3 is 16 amino acids long. The CDR3 is CASKEGGQGFSSPLHF. CDR3 DNA: TGTGCCAGCAAAGAAGGGGGCCAGGGGTTTTCTTCACCCCTCCACTTT.

This clonotype came up a few times. V is TRBV2 and J is TRBJ1-1; 7 bases map to TRBD1. The CDR3 contains 15 residues. Looked up from germline, CDR1 is SNHLY and CDR2 is FYNNEI. After removal of 7 bases from V and 0 bases from J, the junction contained 8 bases not matched to a gene. The CDR3 reads CASMETGLMNTEAFF. DNA of the CDR3: TGTGCCAGCATGGAGACAGGGCTCATGAACACTGAAGCTTTCTTT.

Turning to this clonotype: Here the CDR3 omits its conserved ending phenylalanine or tryptophan, so a read error is the likely source. The V call is TRBV2, the J call TRBJ2-5; D uncertain. CDR1 is SNHLY, CDR2 FYNNEI, per germline. V lost 6 bases to trimming and J lost 5 bases, with 19 bases between them. This CDR3 is 15 amino acids long. This CDR3 reads CASSLSIAARETQYL. The CDR3 DNA follows: TGTGCCAGCAGCTTAAGCATAGCCGCCCGGGAGACCCAGTACCTC.